This T cell receptor beta chain was captured by sequencing in a study of shared clonotypes between healthy human individuals. Germline CDR1 is SSHAT and CDR2 is FNYEAQ (reference sequence). This CDR3 comprises 14 residues. Notes on the study in general: Sampling included only blood; tissue repertoires likely differ. Sequencing depth was expected to influence donor clonotype sharing. Four donors shared approximately 5% of their naive CD4 clonotypes.

For this clone: The antigen is undetermined. Germline and junction disagree at one end, which may indicate a read error.

Naive CD8 cells, CD45RO-negative and positively selected for CCR7, excluded terminally differentiated effector memory CD45RA+ cells. HIV-negative, healthy adults without recent acute infections or vaccinations were the donors. This table comes from immunoSEQ multiplex PCR, and its TCRdb copy is limited to in-frame clones, with some not included. Of some 2 million clones listed, about 95% were seen once; the top ten hold 0.85% to 1.3%. Specimen: naive CD8+ T cells sorted from blood. The genes are TRBV7-7 and TRBJ2-1, with a tentative D call TRBD1 (7 bases). The clonotype comes from a man between 18 and 29 years old in good health. For the CDR3, the DNA is TGTGCTAGCAGCTTAGCGGAGGGGGCACATGAGCAGTTCTTC. The encoded protein is CASSLAEGAHEQFF.